This T cell receptor beta chain was sequenced during a study of cytomegalovirus exposure and HLA in healthy donors. Study background: Roughly 80 million unique TCRs from HLA-typed donors made up an early data release.

Regarding the study as a whole: Among the most significant clusters, several appeared linked to common viral pathogens in a later analysis. Investigators reported 150 to 200 TCR beta chains as tied to cytomegalovirus.

PCR employed 60 Vbeta and 13 Jbeta primers. Measured with immunoSEQ multiplex PCR; TCRdb has only the in-frame clones, and not every one. Altogether 200,000 to 250,000 clones are present, about 77% being singletons, with the ten largest covering more than 0.45%. This clone was observed a single time. The antigen is unknown. The V segment lost 3 bases and the J segment 0 bases; nucleotides outside the gene matches: 24. Germline CDR1 LNHDA, CDR2 SQIVND (reference sequence). The CDR3 is made up of 23 amino acids. The rearrangement joins TRBV19 to TRBJ2-1, with 9 bases identical to TRBD1. The specimen sequenced was PBMCs. The sequence was collected from a boy between 10 and 17 years old in good health and CMV-seronegative. The chain's CDR3 is CASSMPGTGRKTSRGISYNEQFF. The CDR3, as DNA: TGTGCCAGTAGTATGCCAGGGACAGGGAGAAAGACTAGCAGGGGAATCTCCTACAATGAGCAGTTCTTC.